The source of this T cell receptor beta chain is a study of OX40 agonist ivuxolimab in advanced cancers. Study in general: Subjects had a mean age of about 61 years, with a range of about 23 to 79; 82.7% were male. Whole-study results and caveats: Researchers report that CD8+ T cells had, on average, more expanded clones than CD4+.

CDR1 and CDR2 (germline): MGHRA, YSYEKL. The length of the CDR3 is 15 residues. V gave up 0 bases and J gave up 1 base, with 9 bases separating them. Method: immunoSEQ multiplex PCR; TCRdb's copy keeps in-frame clones and lacks some. The table has 57,000 or so clones, 80% to 90% seen once; the top ten hold around 0.9%. With regard to this clone: The antigen is undetermined.

The specimen was CD4+ or CD8+ T cells sorted from blood, collected in a trial of the OX40 agonist ivuxolimab. The rearrangement uses TRBV4-1 and TRBJ2-5; tentatively, D is TRBD2 (5 bases). The clonotype comes from an adult with an advanced solid tumor such as melanoma, head and neck, liver or kidney cancer. This chain's CDR3 is CASSQDRTAQETQYF. The CDR3 DNA reads as TGCGCCAGCAGCCAAGATCGGACTGCCCAAGAGACCCAGTACTTC.